This TCR beta chain was captured in a study of T cells in Graves' hyperthyroidism and ophthalmopathy. Graves' hyperthyroidism is called stable when ophthalmopathy does not progress within 18 months. The patients, who ranged from 18 to 65 in age, presented with newly diagnosed hyperthyroidism lasting under 2 months. Diagnosis rested on symptoms, serum thyroxine and TRAb, thyroid ultrasound, and orbital computed tomography. The germline V gene encodes CDR1 DFQATT and CDR2 SNEGSKA (reference sequence). This CDR3 has 15 amino acids. V dropped 6 bases and J dropped 0 bases, with 17 bases sitting between them. The TCR beta CDR3 regions underwent amplification using RNA transcripts as the source. HTBI primers were employed in a first-round RT-PCR of the TCR CDR3. TCRdb re-called the multiplex PCR reads through MiXCR, storing one row per CDR3 protein. The sample lists some 740,000 distinct CDR3 sequences, about 15% seen once, with roughly 10% in the top ten.

This clonotype was counted at least ten times. The receptor was isolated from a woman under 30 with Graves' hyperthyroidism. What was sequenced was blood. The rearrangement links TRBV20-1 to TRBJ1-1, with a tentative D call TRBD1 (6 bases). The CDR3 coding sequence is TGCAGTGCCCCATGGGGGCCTACGCTGAACACTGAAGCTTTCTTT. This gives the protein CSAPWGPTLNTEAFF.